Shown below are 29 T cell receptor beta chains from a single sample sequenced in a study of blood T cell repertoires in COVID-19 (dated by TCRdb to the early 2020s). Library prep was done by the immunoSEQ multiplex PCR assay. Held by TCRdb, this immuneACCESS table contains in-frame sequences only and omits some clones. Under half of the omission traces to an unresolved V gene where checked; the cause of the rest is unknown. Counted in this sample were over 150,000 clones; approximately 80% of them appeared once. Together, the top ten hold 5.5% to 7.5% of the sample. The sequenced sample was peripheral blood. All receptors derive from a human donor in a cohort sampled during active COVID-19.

CDR3 sequence reads: CASSLEGQGASGANVLTF. The CDR3 region has the DNA TGCGCCAGCAGCTTGGAGGGACAGGGGGCTTCTGGGGCCAACGTCCTGACTTTC. V gene TRBV5-1 combines with J gene TRBJ2-6, with TRBD1 matching 12 bases. V gave up 0 bases and J gave up 1 base; unmatched junction bases: 2. The CDR3 extends over 18 amino acids. Germline V gives CDR1 SGHRS, CDR2 YFSETQ.

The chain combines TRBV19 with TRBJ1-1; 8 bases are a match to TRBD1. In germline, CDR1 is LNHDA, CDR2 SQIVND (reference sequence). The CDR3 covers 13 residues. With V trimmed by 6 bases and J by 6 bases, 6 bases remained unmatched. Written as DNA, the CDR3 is TGTGCCAGTAGCCTGGACAGGGTGGCTGAAGCTTTCTTT. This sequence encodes CASSLDRVAEAFF.

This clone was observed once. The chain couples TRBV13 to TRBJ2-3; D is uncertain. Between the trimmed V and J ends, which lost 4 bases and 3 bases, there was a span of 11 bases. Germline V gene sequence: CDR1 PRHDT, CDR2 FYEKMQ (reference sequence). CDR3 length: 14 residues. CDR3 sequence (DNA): TGTGCCAGCAGCTCCCGCCGCCTAACAGATACGCAGTATTTT. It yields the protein CASSSRRLTDTQYF.

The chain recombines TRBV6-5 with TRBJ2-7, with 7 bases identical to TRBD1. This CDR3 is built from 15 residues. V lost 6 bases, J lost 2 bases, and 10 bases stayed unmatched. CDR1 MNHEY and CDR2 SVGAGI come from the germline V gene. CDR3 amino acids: CASSSQGPGPYEQYF. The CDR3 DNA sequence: TGTGCCAGCAGCTCACAGGGGCCCGGGCCCTACGAGCAGTACTTC.

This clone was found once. The CDR3 DNA sequence: TGTGCCAGCAGCTTGGGAGGGAGCTCCTACGAGCAGTACTTC. Amino acids: CASSLGGSSYEQYF. This sequence joins TRBV5-5 and TRBJ2-7; perhaps TRBD2 as D (5 bases). CDR1 and CDR2 from the germline V gene are SGHKS and YYEKEE (reference sequence). The CDR3 runs 14 residues. V was clipped by 0 bases and J by 0 bases, with 7 bases between them.

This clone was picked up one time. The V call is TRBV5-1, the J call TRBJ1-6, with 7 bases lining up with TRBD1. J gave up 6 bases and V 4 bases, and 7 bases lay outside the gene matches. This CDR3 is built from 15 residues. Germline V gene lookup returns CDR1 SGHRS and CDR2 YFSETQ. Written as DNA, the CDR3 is TGCGCCAGCAGCATGGACAGGCTTATTAATTCACCCCTCCACTTT. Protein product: CASSMDRLINSPLHF.

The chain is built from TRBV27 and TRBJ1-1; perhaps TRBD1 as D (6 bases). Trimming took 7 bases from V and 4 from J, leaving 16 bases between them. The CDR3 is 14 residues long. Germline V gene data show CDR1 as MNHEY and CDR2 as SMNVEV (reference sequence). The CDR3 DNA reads TGTGCCAGCAAGGCCGGGACCAGGGGCACTGAAGCTTTCTTT. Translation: CASKAGTRGTEAFF.

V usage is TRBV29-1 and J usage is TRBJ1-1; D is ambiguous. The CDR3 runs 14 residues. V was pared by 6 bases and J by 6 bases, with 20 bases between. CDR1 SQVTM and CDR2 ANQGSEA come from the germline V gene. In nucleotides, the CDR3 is TGCAGCGTCCAACTACTCTTGGGAGTCGCTGAAGCTTTCTTT. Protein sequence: CSVQLLLGVAEAFF.

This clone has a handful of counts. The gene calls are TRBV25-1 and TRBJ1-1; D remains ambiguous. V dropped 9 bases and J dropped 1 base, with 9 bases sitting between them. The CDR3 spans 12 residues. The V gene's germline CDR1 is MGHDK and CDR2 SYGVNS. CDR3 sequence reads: CASRHANTEAFF. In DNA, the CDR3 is TGTGCCAGTAGACACGCGAACACTGAAGCTTTCTTT.

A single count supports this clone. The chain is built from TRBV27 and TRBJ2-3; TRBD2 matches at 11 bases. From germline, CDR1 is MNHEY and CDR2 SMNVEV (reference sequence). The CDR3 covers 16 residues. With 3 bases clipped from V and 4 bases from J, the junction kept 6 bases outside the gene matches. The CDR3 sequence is CASSLGVAGGSDTQYF. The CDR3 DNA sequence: TGTGCCAGCAGTTTGGGAGTAGCGGGGGGGTCAGATACGCAGTATTTT.

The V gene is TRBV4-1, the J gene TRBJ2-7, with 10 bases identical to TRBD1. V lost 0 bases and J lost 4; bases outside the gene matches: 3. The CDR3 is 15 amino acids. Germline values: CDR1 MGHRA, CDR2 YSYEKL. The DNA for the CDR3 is TGCGCCAGCAGCCAAGAAGGGGGACAGGGGTACGAGCAGTACTTC. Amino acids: CASSQEGGQGYEQYF.

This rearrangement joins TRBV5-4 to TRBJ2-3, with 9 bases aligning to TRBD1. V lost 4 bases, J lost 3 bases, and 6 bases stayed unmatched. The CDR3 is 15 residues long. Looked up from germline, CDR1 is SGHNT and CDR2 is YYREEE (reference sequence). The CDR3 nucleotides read TGTGCCAGCAGCATAACAGGGGGCGCAACAGATACGCAGTATTTT. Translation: CASSITGGATDTQYF.

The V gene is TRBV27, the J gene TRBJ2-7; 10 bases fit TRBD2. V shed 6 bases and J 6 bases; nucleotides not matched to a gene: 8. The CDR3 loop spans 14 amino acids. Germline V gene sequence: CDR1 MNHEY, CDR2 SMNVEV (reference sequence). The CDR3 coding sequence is TGTGCCAGCAGAATTAGCGGGGGGTTAATCGAGCAGTACTTC. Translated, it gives CASRISGGLIEQYF.

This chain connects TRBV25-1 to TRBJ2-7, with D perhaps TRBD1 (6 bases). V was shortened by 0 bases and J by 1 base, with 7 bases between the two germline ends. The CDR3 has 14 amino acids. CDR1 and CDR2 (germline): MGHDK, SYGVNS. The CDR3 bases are TGTGCCAGCAGTGAATATGGACAGTCCTACGAGCAGTACTTC. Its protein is CASSEYGQSYEQYF.

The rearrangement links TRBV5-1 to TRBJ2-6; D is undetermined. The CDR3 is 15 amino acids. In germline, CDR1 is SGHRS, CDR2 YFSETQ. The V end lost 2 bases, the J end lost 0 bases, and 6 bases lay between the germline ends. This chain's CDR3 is CASSFAVSGANVLTF. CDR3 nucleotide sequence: TGCGCCAGCAGCTTCGCAGTCTCTGGGGCCAACGTCCTGACTTTC. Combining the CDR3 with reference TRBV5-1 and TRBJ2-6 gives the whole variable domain KAGVTQTPRYLIKTRGQQVTLSCSPISGHRSVSWYQQTPGQGLQFLFEYFSETQRNKGNFPGRFSGRQFSNSRSEMNVSTLELGDSALYLCASSFAVSGANVLTFGAGSRLTVL.

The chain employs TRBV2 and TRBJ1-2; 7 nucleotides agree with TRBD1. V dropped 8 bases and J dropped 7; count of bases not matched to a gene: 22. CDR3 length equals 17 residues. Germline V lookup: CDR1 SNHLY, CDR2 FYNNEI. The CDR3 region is CASFLGGEVGPLRGYTF. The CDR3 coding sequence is TGTGCCAGCTTTCTAGGGGGCGAGGTGGGGCCCTTACGTGGCTACACCTTC.

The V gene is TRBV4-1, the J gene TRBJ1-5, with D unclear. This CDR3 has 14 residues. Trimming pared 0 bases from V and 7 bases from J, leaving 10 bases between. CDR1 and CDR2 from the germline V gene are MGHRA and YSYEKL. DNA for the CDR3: TGCGCCAGCAGCCAAGATCGAGGGAAACAGCCCCAGCATTTT. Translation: CASSQDRGKQPQHF.

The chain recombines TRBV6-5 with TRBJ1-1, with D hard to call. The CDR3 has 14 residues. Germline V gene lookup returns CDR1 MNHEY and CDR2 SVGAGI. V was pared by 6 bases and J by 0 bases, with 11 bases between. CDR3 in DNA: TGTGCCAGCAGCCGTGGGAGCATGAACACTGAAGCTTTCTTT. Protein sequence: CASSRGSMNTEAFF.

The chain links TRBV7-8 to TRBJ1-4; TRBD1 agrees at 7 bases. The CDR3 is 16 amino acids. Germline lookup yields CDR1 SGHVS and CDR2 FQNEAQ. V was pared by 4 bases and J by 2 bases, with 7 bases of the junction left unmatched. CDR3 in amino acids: CASSSDRRSTNEKLFF. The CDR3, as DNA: TGTGCCAGCAGCTCGGACAGGCGTTCCACTAATGAAAAACTGTTTTTT.

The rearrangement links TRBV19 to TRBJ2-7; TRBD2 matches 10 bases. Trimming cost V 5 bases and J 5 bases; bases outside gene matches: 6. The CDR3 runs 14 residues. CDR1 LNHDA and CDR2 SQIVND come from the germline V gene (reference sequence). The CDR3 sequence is CASSSLAGAHEQYF. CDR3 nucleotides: TGTGCCAGTAGTTCCCTAGCGGGGGCCCACGAGCAGTACTTC.

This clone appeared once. The CDR3 bases are TGTGCCAGCAGGGACAGGGGGCGAGGCGACAATGAGCAGTTCTTC. Translation: CASRDRGRGDNEQFF. The V and J genes are TRBV5-4 and TRBJ2-1; 11 nucleotides match TRBD1. The CDR3 runs 15 residues. The germline V gene encodes CDR1 SGHNT and CDR2 YYREEE (reference sequence). After removal of 5 bases from V and 5 bases from J, the junction contained 6 bases not matched to a gene.

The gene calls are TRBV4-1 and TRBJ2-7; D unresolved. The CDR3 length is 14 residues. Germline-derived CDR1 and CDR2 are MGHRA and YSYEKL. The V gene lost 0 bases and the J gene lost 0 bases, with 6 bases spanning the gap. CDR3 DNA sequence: TGCGCCAGCAGCCAAGATCCAGTCTCCTACGAGCAGTACTTC. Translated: CASSQDPVSYEQYF.

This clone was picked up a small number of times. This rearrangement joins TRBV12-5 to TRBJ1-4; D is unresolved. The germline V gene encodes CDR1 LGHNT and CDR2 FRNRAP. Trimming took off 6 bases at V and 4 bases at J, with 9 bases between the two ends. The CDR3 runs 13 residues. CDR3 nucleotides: TGTGCTAGTGGCCCAGACAATAATGAAAAACTGTTTTTT. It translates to CASGPDNNEKLFF.

CDR3: CATSRDPQGADDEQYF. The CDR3 DNA sequence: TGTGCCACCAGCAGAGATCCCCAGGGGGCGGACGACGAGCAGTACTTC. The rearrangement uses TRBV15 and TRBJ2-7; 8 bases are a match to TRBD1. Per germline, CDR1 LNHNV and CDR2 YYDKDF (reference sequence). The CDR3 has 16 residues. V dropped 0 bases and J dropped 5; count of bases not matched to a gene: 9. Combining the CDR3 with reference TRBV15 and TRBJ2-7 gives the whole variable domain DAMVIQNPRYQVTQFGKPVTLSCSQTLNHNVMYWYQQKSSQAPKLLFHYYDKDFNNEADTPDNFQSRRPNTSFCFLDIRSPGLGDTAMYLCATSRDPQGADDEQYFGPGTRLTVT.

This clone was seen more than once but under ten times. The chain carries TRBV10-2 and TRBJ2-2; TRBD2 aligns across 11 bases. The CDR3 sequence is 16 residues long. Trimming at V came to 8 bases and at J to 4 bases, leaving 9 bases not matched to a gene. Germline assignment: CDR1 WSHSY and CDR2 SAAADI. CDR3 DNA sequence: TGCGCCAGCGGGAAACTAGCGGGGGAGAGCACCGGGGAGCTGTTTTTT. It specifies CASGKLAGESTGELFF.

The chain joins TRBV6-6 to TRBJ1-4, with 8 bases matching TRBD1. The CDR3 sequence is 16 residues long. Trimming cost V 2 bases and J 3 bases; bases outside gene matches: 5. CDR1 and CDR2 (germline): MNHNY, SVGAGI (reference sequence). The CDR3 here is CASSYPDRGANEKLFF. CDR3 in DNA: TGTGCCAGCAGTTACCCCGACAGGGGAGCTAATGAAAAACTGTTTTTT.

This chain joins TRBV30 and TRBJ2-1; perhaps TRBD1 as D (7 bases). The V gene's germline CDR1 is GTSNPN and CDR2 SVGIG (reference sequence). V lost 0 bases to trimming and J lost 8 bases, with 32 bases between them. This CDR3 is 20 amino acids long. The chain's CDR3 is CAWSVQGGTDPCNVRDEQFF. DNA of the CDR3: TGTGCCTGGAGTGTACAGGGCGGGACAGATCCTTGTAACGTTCGGGATGAGCAGTTCTTC.

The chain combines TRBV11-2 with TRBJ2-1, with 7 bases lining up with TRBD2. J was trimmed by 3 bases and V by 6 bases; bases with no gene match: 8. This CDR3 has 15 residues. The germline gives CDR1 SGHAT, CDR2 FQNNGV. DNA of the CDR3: TGTGCCAGCAGGTCAGCGGGGATTGACTACAATGAGCAGTTCTTC. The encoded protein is CASRSAGIDYNEQFF.

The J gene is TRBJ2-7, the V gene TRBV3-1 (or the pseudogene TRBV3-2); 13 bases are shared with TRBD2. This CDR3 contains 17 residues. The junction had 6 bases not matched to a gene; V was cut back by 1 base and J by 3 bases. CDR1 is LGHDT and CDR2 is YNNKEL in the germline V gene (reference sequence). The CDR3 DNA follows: TGTGCCAGCAGCCAAGCACCGACTAGCGGGGGGATCTACGAGCAGTACTTC. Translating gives CASSQAPTSGGIYEQYF.